This TCR beta chain was captured in a study of blood T cell repertoires in COVID-19. Study information: Donors in the United States, Italy and Spain gave samples during acute or convalescent COVID-19. The cDNA or gDNA used as material had been derived from T cells, B-cell-depleted T cells, or PBMCs.

In terms of age and location, participants ranged from about 18 to 90 years and lived in fewer than 30 US areas. Participant-given clinical history determined each cohort assignment. The data were produced by immunoSEQ multiplex PCR, yet TCRdb's version contains in-frame clones alone and is incomplete. In the table there are about 310,000 clones, roughly 90% of which are singletons. V shed 3 bases and J 2 bases; nucleotides not matched to a gene: 6. Germline-derived CDR1 and CDR2 are LGHDT and YNNKEL (reference sequence). The CDR3 loop spans 15 amino acids. The sample comprised PBMCs or T cells enriched from blood (not recorded which). The chain carries TRBV3-1 (or the pseudogene TRBV3-2) and TRBJ1-1; TRBD1 matches 7 bases. The sequence was collected from a woman younger than 30 with acute COVID-19. The CDR3 DNA reads TGTGCCAGCAGCCAGAGCGCAGGGGGTAACACTGAAGCTTTCTTT. Encoded protein: CASSQSAGGNTEAFF.